This is a list of T cell receptor beta chains from one sample in a study of T cell responses to AZD1222 COVID-19 vaccine. The data were produced by immunoSEQ multiplex PCR, yet TCRdb's version contains in-frame clones alone and is incomplete. The sample lists approximately 180,000 clones, approximately 86% occurring once. Sequencing used peripheral blood, obtained on day 0 of AZD1222 vaccination. Receptors originate from an adult in good health. The CDR3 runs from the conserved cysteine through the conserved F or W. The D gene is left open where the match is weak. Clone size, where shown, is once, few, many, or a class for clones that have expanded.

d_call	clone_size	v_call	j_call	cdr3_nt	cdr3_aa
TRBD1	.	TRBV6-5	TRBJ2-2	TGTGCCAGCAGGCGACAGGGTGGAACCGGGGAGCTGTTTTTT	CASRRQGGTGELFF
.	.	TRBV12-5	TRBJ2-7	TGTGCTAGTGGTACCGGACGGGCTACGAAGCAGTACTTC	CASGTGRATKQYF
TRBD1	.	TRBV7-8	TRBJ1-1	TGTGCCAGCAGCTTAACCGACAGGGCTATTGAAGCTTTCTTT	CASSLTDRAIEAFF
.	.	TRBV5-4	TRBJ2-2	TGTGCCAGCAGCTCGGCCGGTTCGGCAACCGGGGAGCTGTTTTTT	CASSSAGSATGELFF
.	.	TRBV13	TRBJ1-1	TGTGCCAGCAGCCCAAGGCCGGGGAACACTGAAGCTTTCTTT	CASSPRPGNTEAFF
.	.	TRBV5-4	TRBJ2-2	TGTGCCAGCAGGACAGGAACCTCGACCGGGGAGCTGTTTTTT	CASRTGTSTGELFF
.	once	TRBV4-1	TRBJ2-7	TGCGCCAGCAGCCAAGAGGGCGCCTCGTCCTACGAGCAGTACTTC	CASSQEGASSYEQYF
.	.	TRBV5-4	TRBJ2-3	TGTGCCAGCAGCTTGGAGGTTAGGAGCACAGATACGCAGTATTTT	CASSLEVRSTDTQYF
TRBD1	.	TRBV2	TRBJ1-1	TGTGCCGGACGACAGGGGTCGAACACTGAAGCTTTCTTT	CAGRQGSNTEAFF
.	.	TRBV27	TRBJ1-4	TGTGCCAGCAGTTTATCGATCGGGGCCCACCCTTTTTTT	CASSLSIGAHPFF
.	.	TRBV30	TRBJ1-3	TGTGCCTGGAGTGTACCTAGGGAATATGGAAACACCATATATTTT	CAWSVPREYGNTIYF
.	.	TRBV14	TRBJ1-2	TGTGCCAGCAGCCAAGCCCGGATCAGCTACACCTTC	CASSQARISYTF
.	.	TRBV5-1	TRBJ2-5	TGCGCCAGCAGCCTAGGGGCCGCGGAGGGAGAGACCCAGTACTTC	CASSLGAAEGETQYF
TRBD1	once	TRBV7-9	TRBJ1-2	TGTGCCAGCAGCTCCCCGACTTATGGACAGGTAAAAGATGGCTACACCTTC	CASSSPTYGQVKDGYTF
.	.	TRBV29-1	TRBJ2-1	TGCAGCGTGGCAAGTTACAATGAGCAGTTCTTC	CSVASYNEQFF
.	.	TRBV6-5	TRBJ1-1	TGTGCCAGCAGTTACTCTCTATGGGCCACTGAAGCTTTCTTT	CASSYSLWATEAFF
TRBD1	.	TRBV2	TRBJ1-3	TGTGCCAGCACCCCCGACAGGGCGGCCGGAAACACCATATATTTT	CASTPDRAAGNTIYF
.	.	TRBV5-1	TRBJ2-5	TGCGCCAACCTCCAGGTGTTGGGACCGATTCAAGAGACCCAGTACTTC	CANLQVLGPIQETQYF
TRBD2	.	TRBV7-2	TRBJ2-7	TGTGCCAGCAGCCTACGACTAGCGGTATACGAGCAGTACTTC	CASSLRLAVYEQYF
TRBD1	.	TRBV7-9	TRBJ1-2	TGTGCCAGCAGCTTCGGGACAGGGGATGGCTACACCTTC	CASSFGTGDGYTF
.	.	TRBV27	TRBJ1-1	TGTGCCAGCAGCTCTCCGCAGAAGGGGAACACTGAAGCTTTCTTT	CASSSPQKGNTEAFF
TRBD2	.	TRBV7-9	TRBJ2-1	TGTGCCAGCAGCTCCGCTCCCGTAGCGGGGTACAATGAGCAGTTCTTC	CASSSAPVAGYNEQFF
TRBD1	.	TRBV18	TRBJ1-2	TGTGCCAGCTCACACCAAGACAGGGGTGCAAACTATGGCTACACCTTC	CASSHQDRGANYGYTF
.	few	TRBV11-2	TRBJ1-2	TGTGCCAGCAGCCTTACGTGGTTTGCGAGCTATGGCTACACCTTC	CASSLTWFASYGYTF
TRBD1	once	TRBV2	TRBJ1-1	TGTGCCAGCAGGGCAGACAGGGCCACTGAAGCTTTCTTT	CASRADRATEAFF
.	.	TRBV7-9	TRBJ1-6	TGTGCCAGCAGCTTAGGCTCGAATTCACCCCTCCACTTT	CASSLGSNSPLHF
.	.	TRBV7-2	TRBJ1-1	TGTGCCAGCAGCTTAAGTACCGGGAACACTGAAGCTTTCTTT	CASSLSTGNTEAFF
.	once	TRBV24-1	TRBJ1-4	TGTGCCACCAATGGAGCAGGAGCGACTAATGAAAAACTGTTTTTT	CATNGAGATNEKLFF
TRBD1	.	TRBV15	TRBJ1-4	TGTGCCACCAGCAGAGGACAGGGGGAAGGGGAAAAACTGTTTTTT	CATSRGQGEGEKLFF
.	.	TRBV7-8	TRBJ1-1	TGTGCCAGCAGCTTAGTGCAGGGCACTGAAGCTTTCTTT	CASSLVQGTEAFF
TRBD1	once	TRBV19	TRBJ1-1	TGTGCCAGTAGTGTGACGCGGACGCGGGGGGACAGTGAAGCTTTCTTT	CASSVTRTRGDSEAFF
.	.	TRBV11-2	TRBJ2-5	TGTGCCAGCAGCTTAGTGGGCACTAGACAAGAGACCCAGTACTTC	CASSLVGTRQETQYF
TRBD1	.	TRBV7-2	TRBJ1-3	TGTGCCAGCAGCACGACAGGGTCAGGAAACACCATATATTTT	CASSTTGSGNTIYF
.	.	TRBV11-2	TRBJ2-1	TGTGCCAGCAGCACGTCCACCACCGTGAAAAATGAGCAGTTCTTC	CASSTSTTVKNEQFF
.	.	TRBV7-9	TRBJ2-1	TGTGCCAGCAGCGGTGGGGTCTCCAATGAGCAGTTCTTC	CASSGGVSNEQFF
.	few	TRBV27	TRBJ2-2	TGTGCCAGCAGTTTATTCCGGAACACCGGGGAGCTGTTTTTT	CASSLFRNTGELFF
.	.	TRBV14	TRBJ1-2	TGTGCCAGCAGCCAAGAGATGAGAGACCTCTATGGCTACACCTTC	CASSQEMRDLYGYTF
TRBD2	.	TRBV13	TRBJ2-7	TGTGCCAGCAGCTTCCTCCAGACTAGCCCCGAGCAGTACTTC	CASSFLQTSPEQYF
.	.	TRBV5-1	TRBJ2-5	TGCGCCAGCAGGGAGGAGCTCAATTCCCAGTACTTC	CASREELNSQYF
TRBD1	.	TRBV27	TRBJ1-2	TGTGCCAGCAGTTTTATTGGACAGGGGTATGGCTACACCTTC	CASSFIGQGYGYTF
.	few	TRBV3-1/TRBV3-2	TRBJ2-2	TGTGCCAGCAGCCAAGGCGGGGAGGCCGGGGTTGGCGGGGAGCTGTTTTTT	CASSQGGEAGVGGELFF
.	.	TRBV7-9	TRBJ1-6	TGTGCCAGCAGCCCGGGGACGGAGTCACCCCTCCACTTT	CASSPGTESPLHF
TRBD1	.	TRBV7-9	TRBJ1-5	TGTGCCAGCAGCCCAGGAGGTCTGGGACAGGGAGGCCAGCCCCAGCATTTT	CASSPGGLGQGGQPQHF
.	.	TRBV12-5	TRBJ1-1	TGTGCTAGTGTGGATTGGCCGCAGAACACTGAAGCTTTCTTT	CASVDWPQNTEAFF
.	.	TRBV11-2	TRBJ2-1	TGTGCCAGCAGCCCATCGGACGACAGGAGGGGGAATGAGCAGTTCTTC	CASSPSDDRRGNEQFF
.	.	TRBV3-1/TRBV3-2	TRBJ2-2	TGTGCCAGCAGCCAAGATCGAGGGGTGAACACCGGGGAGCTGTTTTTT	CASSQDRGVNTGELFF
.	.	TRBV5-4	TRBJ1-5	TGTGCCAGCAGCTTGGGAGGTGCAGGGGGCAATCAGCCCCAGCATTTT	CASSLGGAGGNQPQHF
.	.	TRBV21-1	TRBJ1-6	TGTGCCAGCAGCCCCTCCCCCCTCAAAACTGGGGGGTATTCACCCCTCCACTTT	CASSPSPLKTGGYSPLHF
.	.	TRBV7-2	TRBJ1-5	TGTGCCAGCAGCCCTAGACAGATTAATCAGCCCCAGCATTTT	CASSPRQINQPQHF
TRBD1	.	TRBV3-1/TRBV3-2	TRBJ1-2	TGTGCCAGCAGCCCCCGGGACAGGGTCGATGGCTACACCTTC	CASSPRDRVDGYTF
.	once	TRBV5-8	TRBJ1-6	TGTGCCAGCAGCTTGGCCCCGGACGCATACTTT	CASSLAPDAYF